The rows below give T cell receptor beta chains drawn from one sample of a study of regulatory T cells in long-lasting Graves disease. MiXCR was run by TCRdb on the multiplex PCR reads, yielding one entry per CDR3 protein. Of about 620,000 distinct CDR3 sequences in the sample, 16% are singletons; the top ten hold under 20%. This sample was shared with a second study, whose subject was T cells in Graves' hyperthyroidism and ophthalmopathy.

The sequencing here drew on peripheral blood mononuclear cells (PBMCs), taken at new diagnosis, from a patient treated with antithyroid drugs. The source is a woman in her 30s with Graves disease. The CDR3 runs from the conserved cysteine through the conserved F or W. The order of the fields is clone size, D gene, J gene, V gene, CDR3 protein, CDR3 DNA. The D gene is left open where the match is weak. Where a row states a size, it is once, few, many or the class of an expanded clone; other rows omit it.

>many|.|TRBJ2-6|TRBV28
CATTRDLTSGANVLTF
TGTGCCACCACTCGGGACCTAACTTCTGGGGCCAACGTCCTGACTTTC
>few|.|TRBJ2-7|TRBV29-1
CSVGSRYSYEQYF
TGCAGCGTTGGCAGTCGTTATTCCTACGAGCAGTACTTC
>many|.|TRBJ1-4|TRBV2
CASRLRGANEKLFF
TGTGCCAGCCGGCTGCGGGGGGCTAATGAAAAACTGTTTTTT
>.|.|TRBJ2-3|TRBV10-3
CAIDDPTGTDTQYF
TGTGCCATCGACGACCCCACAGGGACAGATACGCAGTATTTT
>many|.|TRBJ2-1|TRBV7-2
CASSLLERGEQFF
TGTGCCAGCAGCTTACTCGAGCGTGGTGAGCAGTTCTTC
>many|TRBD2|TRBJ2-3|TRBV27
CASSLYRREESGDTQYF
TGTGCCAGCAGTTTATATCGGCGGGAGGAGTCCGGAGATACGCAGTATTTT
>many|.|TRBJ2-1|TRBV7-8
CASSLAGGYSYNEQFF
TGTGCCAGCAGCTTAGCTGGCGGGTACTCCTACAATGAGCAGTTCTTC
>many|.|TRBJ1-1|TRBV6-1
CASSVVDTEAFF
TGTGCCAGCAGTGTCGTGGACACTGAAGCTTTCTTT
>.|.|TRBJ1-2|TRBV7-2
CASSLQLNYGYTF
TGTGCCAGCAGCTTACAGCTTAACTATGGCTACACCTTC
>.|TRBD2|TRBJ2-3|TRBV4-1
CASSQSGREGRGATDTQYF
TGCGCCAGCAGCCAATCTGGTCGGGAGGGCCGCGGGGCCACAGATACGCAGTATTTT
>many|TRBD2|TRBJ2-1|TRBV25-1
CASSQNGLAGGPPNEQFF
TGTGCCAGCAGCCAGAATGGACTAGCGGGAGGGCCTCCCAATGAGCAGTTCTTC
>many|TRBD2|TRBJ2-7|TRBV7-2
CASSLDAGGPNEQYF
TGTGCCAGCAGCCTGGACGCGGGAGGGCCCAACGAGCAGTACTTC
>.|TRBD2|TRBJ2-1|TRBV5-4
CASSYLAAYNEQFF
TGTGCCAGCAGCTATCTAGCGGCCTACAATGAGCAGTTCTTC
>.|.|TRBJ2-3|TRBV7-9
CASSQQRAAQYF
TGTGCCAGCAGCCAGCAACGGGCTGCGCAGTATTTT
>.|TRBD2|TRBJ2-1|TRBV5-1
CASSPGLATYNEQFF
TGCGCCAGCAGCCCCGGACTAGCGACCTACAATGAGCAGTTCTTC
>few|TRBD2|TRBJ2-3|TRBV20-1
CSAGPTSGSFTDTQYF
TGCAGTGCTGGGCCGACTAGCGGGAGTTTCACAGATACGCAGTATTTT
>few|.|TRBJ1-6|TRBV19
CASSRGPSSYNSPLHF
TGTGCCAGTAGTAGGGGCCCGAGCTCCTATAATTCACCCCTCCACTTT
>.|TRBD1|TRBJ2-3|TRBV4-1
CASSQGAGTGRADTQYF
TGCGCCAGCAGCCAAGGGGCCGGGACAGGGCGGGCAGATACGCAGTATTTT
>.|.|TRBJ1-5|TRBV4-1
CASSQEGGRLNQPQHF
TGCGCCAGCAGCCAAGAAGGTGGGAGACTCAATCAGCCCCAGCATTTT